This TCR beta chain was profiled in a study of identical twins. TCRdb redid the calling of the 5' RACE reads with MiXCR, one entry per CDR3 protein. The sample shows about 150,000 distinct CDR3 sequences, roughly 3.5% of them seen only once. This CDR3 is 13 amino acids long. The junction had 5 bases not matched to a gene; V was cut back by 3 bases and J by 4 bases. Germline V gene data show CDR1 as DFQATT and CDR2 as SNEGSKA (reference sequence). This clonotype came up many times. V gene TRBV20-1 combines with J gene TRBJ1-2; 7 bases are a match to TRBD1. The TCR originated in a young man in good health. Sequencing was carried out using memory T cells sorted from blood. CDR3 region: CSASLGQSYGYTF. Here the CDR3 DNA reads TGCAGTGCTAGTCTGGGACAGAGCTATGGCTACACCTTC.